The rows below give T cell receptor beta chains drawn from one sample of a study of long-term antiretroviral therapy in people with HIV. Clones were sequenced by immunoSEQ multiplex PCR, and TCRdb holds only the in-frame ones, with some missing. The sample holds tens of thousands of clones; 65% to 90% are singletons and the top ten take 13%. Sequencing used unsorted PBMCs, obtained 0.3 years after starting antiretroviral therapy. These receptors originate from a young man with HIV. Both conserved end residues are part of each CDR3. Each record gives: V gene, D gene, clone size, J gene, CDR3 DNA, CDR3 protein. D genes are given only for firm matches. Size is stated for part of the rows, as once, few or many counts, or as a class when the clone is expanded.

V: TRBV30; D: -; size: -; J: TRBJ1-6; DNA: TGTGCCTGGAGTGTATCCCCCGAGAATTCACCCCTCCACTTT; CDR3: CAWSVSPENSPLHF
V: TRBV10-2; D: TRBD1; size: -; J: TRBJ1-5; DNA: TGCGCCAGCAAAGATGTGGGACAGGGGAAAGAGCAGCCCCAGCATTTT; CDR3: CASKDVGQGKEQPQHF
V: TRBV7-3; D: TRBD2; size: -; J: TRBJ2-2; DNA: TGTGCCAGCAGCCCGTGGACTAGCGTCGACACCGGGGAGCTGTTTTTT; CDR3: CASSPWTSVDTGELFF
V: TRBV30; D: -; size: -; J: TRBJ2-5; DNA: TGTGCCTGGACCCCAGGGGTTGGAGAGACCCAGTACTTC; CDR3: CAWTPGVGETQYF
V: TRBV6-1; D: -; size: -; J: TRBJ2-7; DNA: TGTGCCGGCACAAAGGACGCGACGCCCTACGAGCAGTACTTC; CDR3: CAGTKDATPYEQYF
V: TRBV5-4; D: -; size: once; J: TRBJ2-3; DNA: TGTGCCAGCAGCTTGTCCATTAGCACAGATACGCAGTATTTT; CDR3: CASSLSISTDTQYF
V: TRBV7-9; D: TRBD1; size: -; J: TRBJ2-7; DNA: TGTGCCAGCAGCTTAGCGCAGGGGGCGACGGGCGAGCAGTACTTC; CDR3: CASSLAQGATGEQYF
V: TRBV7-9; D: -; size: -; J: TRBJ1-4; DNA: TGTGCCAGCAGCCCCGGACAGCCAAATGAAAAACTGTTTTTT; CDR3: CASSPGQPNEKLFF
V: TRBV2; D: -; size: -; J: TRBJ1-6; DNA: TGTGCCAGCAGTGAAGCGCTTATGGCTAATTCACCCCTCCACTTT; CDR3: CASSEALMANSPLHF
V: TRBV4-2; D: TRBD2; size: -; J: TRBJ2-5; DNA: TGTGCCAGCAGCCCGGGACTAGCGGGGCCGGGGGAAGAGACCCAGTACTTC; CDR3: CASSPGLAGPGEETQYF
V: TRBV7-3; D: -; size: -; J: TRBJ2-2; DNA: TGTGCCAGCAGCGCCCTGGTGGGCGGGGAGCTGTTTTTT; CDR3: CASSALVGGELFF
V: TRBV23-1; D: -; size: -; J: TRBJ2-5; DNA: TGCGCCAGCACCCGGGACGGAGCGGAGACCCAGTACTTC; CDR3: CASTRDGAETQYF
V: TRBV14; D: -; size: -; J: TRBJ2-1; DNA: TGTGCCAGCAGCCCCCAGGAGGAGTATGAGCAGTTCTTC; CDR3: CASSPQEEYEQFF
V: TRBV18; D: -; size: -; J: TRBJ2-1; DNA: TGTGCCAGCTCACCACGAGCCAGTAGCTCCTACAATGAGCAGTTCTTC; CDR3: CASSPRASSSYNEQFF
V: TRBV2; D: TRBD2; size: -; J: TRBJ2-5; DNA: TGTGCCAGCGATACGGGGGGGGCCTTAAAAGAGACCCAGTACTTC; CDR3: CASDTGGALKETQYF
V: TRBV19; D: -; size: -; J: TRBJ1-1; DNA: TGTGCCAGTAGGGGACTAGAATTGTACACTGAAGCTTTCTTT; CDR3: CASRGLELYTEAFF
V: TRBV7-2; D: TRBD1; size: -; J: TRBJ1-2; DNA: TGTGCCAGCAGCCGAGATACCGGGACAGGGGCTGGCTACACCTTC; CDR3: CASSRDTGTGAGYTF
V: TRBV9; D: TRBD1; size: -; J: TRBJ1-4; DNA: TGTGCCAGCAGCGCGGAGGGGGGACAGACTAATGAAAAACTGTTTTTT; CDR3: CASSAEGGQTNEKLFF
V: TRBV29-1; D: TRBD1; size: -; J: TRBJ2-2; DNA: TGCAGCGCGACAGGGGCCATGAACACCGGGGAGCTGTTTTTT; CDR3: CSATGAMNTGELFF
V: TRBV6-6; D: TRBD2; size: -; J: TRBJ2-7; DNA: TGTGCCAGCAGGGTTAGCGGGAGTGGGGACGAGCAGTACTTC; CDR3: CASRVSGSGDEQYF
V: TRBV9; D: TRBD2; size: -; J: TRBJ2-1; DNA: TGTGCCAGCAGCGTAGCCGGACTAGCCTCCTACAATGAGCAGTTCTTC; CDR3: CASSVAGLASYNEQFF
V: TRBV15; D: -; size: -; J: TRBJ1-5; DNA: TGTGCCACCAGAGCAGGGGCTCGGGACAAAACGTATAGCAATCAGCCCCAGCATTTT; CDR3: CATRAGARDKTYSNQPQHF